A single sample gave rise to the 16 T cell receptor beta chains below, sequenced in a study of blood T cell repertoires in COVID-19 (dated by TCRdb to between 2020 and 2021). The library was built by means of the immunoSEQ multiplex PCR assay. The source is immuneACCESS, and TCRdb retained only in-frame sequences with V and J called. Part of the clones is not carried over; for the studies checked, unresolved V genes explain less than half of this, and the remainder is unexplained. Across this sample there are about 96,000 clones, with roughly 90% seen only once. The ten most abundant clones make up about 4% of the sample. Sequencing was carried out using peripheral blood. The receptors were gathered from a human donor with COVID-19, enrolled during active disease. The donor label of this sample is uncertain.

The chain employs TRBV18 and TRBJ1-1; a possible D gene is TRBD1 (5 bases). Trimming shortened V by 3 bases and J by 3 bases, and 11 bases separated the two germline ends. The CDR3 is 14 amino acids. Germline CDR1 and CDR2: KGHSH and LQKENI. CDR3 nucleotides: TGTGCCAGCTCACCTAGGGGAAAGGACACTGAAGCTTTCTTT. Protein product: CASSPRGKDTEAFF. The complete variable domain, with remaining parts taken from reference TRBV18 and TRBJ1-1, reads NAGVMQNPRHLVRRRGQEARLRCSPMKGHSHVYWYRQLPEEGLKFMVYLQKENIIDESGMPKERFSAEFPKEGPSILRIQQVVRGDSAAYFCASSPRGKDTEAFFGQGTRLTVV.

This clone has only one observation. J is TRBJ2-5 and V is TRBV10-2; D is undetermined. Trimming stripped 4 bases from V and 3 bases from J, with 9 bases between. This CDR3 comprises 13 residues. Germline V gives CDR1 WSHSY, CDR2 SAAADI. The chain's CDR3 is CASSGTVKETQYF. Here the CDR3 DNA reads TGCGCCAGCAGTGGCACAGTTAAAGAGACCCAGTACTTC.

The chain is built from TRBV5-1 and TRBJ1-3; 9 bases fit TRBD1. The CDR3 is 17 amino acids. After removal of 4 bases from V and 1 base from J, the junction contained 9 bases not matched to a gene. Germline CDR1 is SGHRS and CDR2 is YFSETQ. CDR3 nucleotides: TGCGCCAGCAGCCTTTCCCGGACAGGGGAGTCTGGAAACACCATATATTTT. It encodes CASSLSRTGESGNTIYF.

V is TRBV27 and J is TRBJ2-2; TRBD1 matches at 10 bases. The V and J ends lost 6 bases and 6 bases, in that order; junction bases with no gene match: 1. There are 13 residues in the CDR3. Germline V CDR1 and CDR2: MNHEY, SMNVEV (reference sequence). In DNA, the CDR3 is TGTGCCAGCAGGGGGACAGGGGCCGGGGAGCTGTTTTTT. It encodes CASRGTGAGELFF.

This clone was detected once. CDR3 region: CASSPGLVGSTDTQYF. The CDR3 DNA reads as TGTGCCAGCTCACCCGGACTAGTGGGTAGCACAGATACGCAGTATTTT. This chain links TRBV18 with TRBJ2-3, with TRBD2 matching over 7 bases. The J segment lost 0 bases and the V segment lost 3 bases, leaving 6 bases of the junction unmatched. The germline CDR1 and CDR2 sequences are KGHSH and LQKENI. The CDR3 spans 16 residues. Supplemented by reference TRBV18 and TRBJ2-3, the full variable domain reads NAGVMQNPRHLVRRRGQEARLRCSPMKGHSHVYWYRQLPEEGLKFMVYLQKENIIDESGMPKERFSAEFPKEGPSILRIQQVVRGDSAAYFCASSPGLVGSTDTQYFGPGTRLTVL.

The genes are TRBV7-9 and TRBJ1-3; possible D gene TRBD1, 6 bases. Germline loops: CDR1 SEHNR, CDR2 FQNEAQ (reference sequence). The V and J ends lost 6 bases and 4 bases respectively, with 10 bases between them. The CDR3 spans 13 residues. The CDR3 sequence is CASRRQDGNTIYF. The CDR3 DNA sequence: TGTGCCAGCAGGCGACAGGACGGAAACACCATATATTTT.

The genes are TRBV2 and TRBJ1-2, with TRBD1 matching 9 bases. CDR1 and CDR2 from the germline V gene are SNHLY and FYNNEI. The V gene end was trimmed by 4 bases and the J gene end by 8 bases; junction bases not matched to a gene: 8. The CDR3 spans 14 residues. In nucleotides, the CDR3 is TGTGCCAGCAGTGCCGACAGGGGGGTGCTGGGCTACACCTTC. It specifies CASSADRGVLGYTF.

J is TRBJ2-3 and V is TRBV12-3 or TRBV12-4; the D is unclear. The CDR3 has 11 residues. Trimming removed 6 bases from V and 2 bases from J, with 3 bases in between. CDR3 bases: TGTGCCAGCAGCTACACAGATACGCAGTATTTT. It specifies CASSYTDTQYF.

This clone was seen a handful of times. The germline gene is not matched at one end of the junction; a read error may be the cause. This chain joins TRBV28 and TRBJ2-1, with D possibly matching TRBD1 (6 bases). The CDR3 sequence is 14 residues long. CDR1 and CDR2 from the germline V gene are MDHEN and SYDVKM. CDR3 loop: CASSLGQGIDERFF. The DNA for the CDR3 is TGTGCCAGCAGTTTGGGGCAGGGGATAGACGAGCGGTTCTTC.

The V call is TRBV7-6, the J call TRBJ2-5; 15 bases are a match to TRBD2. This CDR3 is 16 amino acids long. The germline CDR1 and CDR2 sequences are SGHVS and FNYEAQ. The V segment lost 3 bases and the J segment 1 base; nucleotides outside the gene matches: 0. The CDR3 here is CASSLGLAGGQETQYF. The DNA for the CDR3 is TGTGCCAGCAGCTTGGGACTAGCGGGGGGCCAAGAGACCCAGTACTTC.

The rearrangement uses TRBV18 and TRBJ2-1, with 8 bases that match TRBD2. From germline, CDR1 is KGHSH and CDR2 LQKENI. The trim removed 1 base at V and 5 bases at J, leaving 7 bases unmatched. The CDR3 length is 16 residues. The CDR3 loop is CASSPQAGVIHNEQFF. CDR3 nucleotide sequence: TGTGCCAGCTCACCACAAGCGGGGGTAATTCACAATGAGCAGTTCTTC. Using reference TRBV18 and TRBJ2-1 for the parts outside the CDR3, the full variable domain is NAGVMQNPRHLVRRRGQEARLRCSPMKGHSHVYWYRQLPEEGLKFMVYLQKENIIDESGMPKERFSAEFPKEGPSILRIQQVVRGDSAAYFCASSPQAGVIHNEQFFGPGTRLTVL.

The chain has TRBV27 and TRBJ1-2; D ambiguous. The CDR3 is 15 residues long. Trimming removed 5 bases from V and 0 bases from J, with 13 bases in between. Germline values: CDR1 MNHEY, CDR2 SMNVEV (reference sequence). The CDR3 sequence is CASSPRGVANYGYTF. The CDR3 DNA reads TGTGCCAGCAGTCCCCGGGGAGTGGCTAACTATGGCTACACCTTC.

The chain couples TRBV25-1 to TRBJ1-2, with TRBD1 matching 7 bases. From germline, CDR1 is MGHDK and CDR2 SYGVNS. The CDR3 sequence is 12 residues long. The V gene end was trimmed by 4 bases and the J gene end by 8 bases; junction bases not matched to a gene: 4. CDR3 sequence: CASSGGQWGYTF. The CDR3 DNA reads TGTGCCAGCAGTGGGGGACAGTGGGGCTACACCTTC.

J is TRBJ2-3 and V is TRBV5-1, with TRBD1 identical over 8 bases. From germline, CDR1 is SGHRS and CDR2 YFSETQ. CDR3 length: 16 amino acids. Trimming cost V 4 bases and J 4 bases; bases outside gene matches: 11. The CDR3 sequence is CASSPSPDRDPDTQYF. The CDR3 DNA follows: TGCGCCAGCAGCCCCTCCCCGGACAGGGACCCAGATACGCAGTATTTT.

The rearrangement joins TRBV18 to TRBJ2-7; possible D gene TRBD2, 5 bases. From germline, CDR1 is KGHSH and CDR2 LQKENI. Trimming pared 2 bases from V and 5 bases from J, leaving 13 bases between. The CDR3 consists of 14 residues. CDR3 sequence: CASSPGRDYDEQYF. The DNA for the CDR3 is TGTGCCAGCTCACCAGGACGGGATTATGACGAGCAGTACTTC.

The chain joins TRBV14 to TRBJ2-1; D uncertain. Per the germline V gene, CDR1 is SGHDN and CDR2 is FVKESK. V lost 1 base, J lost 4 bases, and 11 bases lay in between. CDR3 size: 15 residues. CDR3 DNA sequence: TGTGCCAGCAGCCAAGTACTTACCATATACAATGAGCAGTTCTTC. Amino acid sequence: CASSQVLTIYNEQFF.